The rows below give T cell receptor beta chains drawn from one sample of a study of T cell responses to AZD1222 COVID-19 vaccine. The method was immunoSEQ multiplex PCR; TCRdb's version includes in-frame clones alone and lacks a portion of them. The sample consists of about 180,000 clones, around nine tenths of them appearing once. The sample consisted of peripheral blood, taken 28 days after the second AZD1222 dose. The receptor set was obtained from an adult who received the AZD1222 COVID-19 vaccine. Both conserved end residues are part of each CDR3. D genes are given only for firm matches. A row's size may be missing; if present it is once, few, many or a size class.

. | 16 | TRBJ2-1 | TRBV7-9 | TRBD1 | TGTGCCAGCAGCTCCTCGGGACAGGGACTATACAATGAGCAGTTCTTC | CASSSSGQGLYNEQFF
. | 15 | TRBJ1-4 | TRBV27 | TRBD1 | TGTGCCAGCAGTTTTTCTCAGGGGGAGAATGAAAAACTGTTTTTT | CASSFSQGENEKLFF
. | 15 | TRBJ2-7 | TRBV24-1 | . | TGTGCCACCAGTGATGCAAGAGGACGGAACTACGAGCAGTACTTC | CATSDARGRNYEQYF
. | 15 | TRBJ1-3 | TRBV19 | TRBD1 | TGTGCCAGTAGTGTTGGACAGGGGATCGGAAACACCATATATTTT | CASSVGQGIGNTIYF
. | 15 | TRBJ2-1 | TRBV19 | . | TGTGCCAGTAGTATTAATGGTGAGTCCTACAATGAGCAGTTCTTC | CASSINGESYNEQFF
. | 14 | TRBJ2-7 | TRBV28 | TRBD2 | TGTGCCAGCAGTTTTCCCAGCGGGAGGGACGAGCAGTACTTC | CASSFPSGRDEQYF
. | 15 | TRBJ1-5 | TRBV6-2/TRBV6-3 | . | TGTGCCAGCAGGTACGACAACGGGGGCGGACAGCCCCAGCATTTT | CASRYDNGGGQPQHF
. | 15 | TRBJ1-1 | TRBV6-6 | TRBD1 | TGTGCCACCAGGGGGGCGGCGATCCCGAACACTGAAGCTTTCTTT | CATRGAAIPNTEAFF
. | 14 | TRBJ2-7 | TRBV30 | TRBD2 | TGTGCCTGGACAATCACTAGCGGACCCTACGAGCAGTACTTC | CAWTITSGPYEQYF
once | 12 | TRBJ2-7 | TRBV10-3 | TRBD2 | TGTGCGAGTTCTAGCGGGAACTACGAGCAGTACTTC | CASSSGNYEQYF
. | 15 | TRBJ1-5 | TRBV7-3 | . | TGTGCCAGCAGCTTAATGGGGGGGAACAATCAGCCCCAGCATTTT | CASSLMGGNNQPQHF
. | 15 | TRBJ1-2 | TRBV19 | TRBD1 | TGTGCCAGTAGTATAGGCGACAGGGGGCGCCGTGGCTACACCTTC | CASSIGDRGRRGYTF
. | 16 | TRBJ1-3 | TRBV9 | TRBD1 | TGTGCCAGCAGCGTAGGAGGGGGCGCGTTTGGAAACACCATATATTTT | CASSVGGGAFGNTIYF
. | 15 | TRBJ1-2 | TRBV5-1 | TRBD1 | TGCGCCAGCAGCACACGACGGGACAGCGAAAATGGCTACACCTTC | CASSTRRDSENGYTF
. | 15 | TRBJ2-3 | TRBV27 | TRBD1 | TGTGCCAGCAGTTTCGGCACAGGGGGCGAATATACGCAGTATTTT | CASSFGTGGEYTQYF
. | 15 | TRBJ2-2 | TRBV5-1 | . | TGCGCCAGCCAAGTCGAGTCCTCAAACACCGGGGAGCTGTTTTTT | CASQVESSNTGELFF
. | 16 | TRBJ1-3 | TRBV7-2 | . | TGTGCCAGCAGCTTAGGGGGGCCGAGCTCTGGAAACACCATATATTTT | CASSLGGPSSGNTIYF
. | 12 | TRBJ1-2 | TRBV19 | . | TGTGCCAGTAGGCGCGCCAATGGGGGCTACACCTTC | CASRRANGGYTF
. | 15 | TRBJ2-7 | TRBV4-2 | TRBD1 | TGTGCCAGCAGCCACAGGGACAGGGGGCTCTACGAGCAGTACTTC | CASSHRDRGLYEQYF
. | 15 | TRBJ1-1 | TRBV4-1 | . | TGCGCCAGCAGCCAAGGCCCCACAGTGAACACTGAAGCTTTCTTT | CASSQGPTVNTEAFF
. | 11 | TRBJ1-1 | TRBV29-1 | . | TGCAGCGTTCGCAGGGCGGGTGAAGCTTTCTTT | CSVRRAGEAFF
. | 14 | TRBJ2-7 | TRBV7-2 | . | TGTGCCAGCAGCTTCGTCGGTAGTTCAAACGAGCAGTACTTC | CASSFVGSSNEQYF
once | 14 | TRBJ2-7 | TRBV5-1 | . | TGCGCCAGCAGCAAGGAGTCGCGGGCGTACGAGCAGTACTTC | CASSKESRAYEQYF
. | 16 | TRBJ2-7 | TRBV27 | TRBD1 | TGTGCCAGCAGTTTGTCCGGGACAGGGAAATCCTACGAGCAGTACTTC | CASSLSGTGKSYEQYF
. | 16 | TRBJ2-7 | TRBV6-2/TRBV6-3 | . | TGTGCCAGCAGTTACTCGAGTCGGGGATTAAGCGGCGAGCAGTACTTC | CASSYSSRGLSGEQYF
. | 14 | TRBJ1-6 | TRBV14 | . | TGTGCCAGCAGCCTCGGGGGCTTTAATTCACCCCTCCACTTT | CASSLGGFNSPLHF
. | 13 | TRBJ1-5 | TRBV30 | . | TGTGCCTGGAGTAGGAGTGACAATCAGCCCCAGCATTTT | CAWSRSDNQPQHF
. | 17 | TRBJ1-4 | TRBV4-1 | . | TGCGCCAGCAGCCACCCTGACAGGACCGCGGCCAGCGAAAAACTGTTTTTT | CASSHPDRTAASEKLFF
. | 12 | TRBJ2-3 | TRBV24-1 | . | TGTGCCACCAGTGATCGTGGAGATACGCAGTATTTT | CATSDRGDTQYF
. | 15 | TRBJ1-4 | TRBV5-4 | TRBD1 | TGTGCCAGCAGCTTCCGACAGGGGGCTAGCGAAAAACTGTTTTTT | CASSFRQGASEKLFF
few | 12 | TRBJ2-7 | TRBV5-4 | . | TGTGCCAGCAGCTTAGGTACCTACGAGCAGTACTTC | CASSLGTYEQYF
once | 14 | TRBJ2-2 | TRBV28 | TRBD2 | TGTGCCAGCACGGGAGGGCCAATGACCGGGGAGCTGTTTTTT | CASTGGPMTGELFF
. | 15 | TRBJ1-6 | TRBV19 | . | TGTGCCAGTAGTTCGACCAGGGGAGGAAATTCACCCCTCCACTTT | CASSSTRGGNSPLHF
. | 15 | TRBJ1-2 | TRBV9 | . | TGTGCCAGCAGCGTAGAGGCGACGGCGATCTATGGCTACACCTTC | CASSVEATAIYGYTF
. | 14 | TRBJ2-5 | TRBV5-6 | . | TGTGCCAGTTTTAGCCCGGGGGTCCAAGAGACCCAGTACTTC | CASFSPGVQETQYF
once | 15 | TRBJ2-7 | TRBV5-4 | TRBD2 | TGTGCCAGCAGCTTGGGCACGGGGGGGGCGGGCGAGCAGTACTTC | CASSLGTGGAGEQYF
. | 13 | TRBJ2-7 | TRBV19 | TRBD2 | TGTGCCAGTATTGGTGGGGGGGATCGCGAGCAGTACTTC | CASIGGGDREQYF
. | 14 | TRBJ1-1 | TRBV2 | TRBD1 | TGTGCCAGCACGACAGGGGGGATGAACACTGAAGCTTTCTTT | CASTTGGMNTEAFF
. | 16 | TRBJ2-7 | TRBV6-1 | TRBD1 | TGTGCCAGCAGTGCACTACAGGGGGCAACGACCTACGAGCAGTACTTC | CASSALQGATTYEQYF